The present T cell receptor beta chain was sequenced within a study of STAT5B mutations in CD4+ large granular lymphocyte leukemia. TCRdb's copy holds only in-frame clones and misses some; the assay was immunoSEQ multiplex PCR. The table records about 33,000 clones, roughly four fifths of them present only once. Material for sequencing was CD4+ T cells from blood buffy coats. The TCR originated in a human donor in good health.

The CDR3, as DNA: TGTGCCAGCAGCATGCGACAGGGGCGGTATGGCTACACCTTC. This gives the protein CASSMRQGRYGYTF. The chain is built from TRBV11-3 and TRBJ1-2; 8 bases agree with TRBD1. The CDR3 extends over 14 amino acids. The trim removed 5 bases at V and 5 bases at J, leaving 7 bases unmatched. Germline CDR1 is SGHNT and CDR2 is YENEEA.